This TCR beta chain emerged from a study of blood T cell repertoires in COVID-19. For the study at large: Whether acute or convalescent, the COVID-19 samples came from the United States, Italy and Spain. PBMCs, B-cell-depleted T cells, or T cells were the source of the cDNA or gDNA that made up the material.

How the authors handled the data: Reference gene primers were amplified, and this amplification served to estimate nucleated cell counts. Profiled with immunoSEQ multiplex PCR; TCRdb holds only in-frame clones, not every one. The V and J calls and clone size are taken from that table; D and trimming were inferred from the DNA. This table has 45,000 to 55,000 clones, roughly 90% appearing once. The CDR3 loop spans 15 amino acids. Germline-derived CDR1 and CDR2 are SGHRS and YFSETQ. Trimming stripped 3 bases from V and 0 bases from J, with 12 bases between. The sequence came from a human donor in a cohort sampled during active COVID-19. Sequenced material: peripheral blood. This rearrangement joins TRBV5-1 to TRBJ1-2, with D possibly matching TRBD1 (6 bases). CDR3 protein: CASSSQQGSNYGYTF. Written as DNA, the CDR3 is TGCGCCAGCAGCTCACAACAGGGCTCTAACTATGGCTACACCTTC.